This T cell receptor (beta chain) was identified in a study of PD-L1 blockade in urothelial cancer. Across the study: About 85% of the 29 patients were men whose urothelial cancer was bladder-origin. Analyses used blood from 3 weeks (second dose) and 6 weeks after treatment start. Study-wide points: TCR clonality was measured in pretreatment peripheral blood. Clonality below the median predicted better survival.

The CDR3 has 15 amino acids. In germline, CDR1 is MDHEN, CDR2 SYDVKM. J lost 5 bases, V lost 6 bases, and 7 bases had no gene match. Urothelial carcinoma affected the patients, and it was locally advanced or metastatic. Assay used: immunoSEQ multiplex PCR; TCRdb lists only in-frame clones, some missing. The sample yields 85,000 to 90,000 clones, approximately 90% seen once. On this clone itself: Antigen specificity is unknown.

The material was PBMCs, obtained around atezolizumab (anti-PD-L1) treatment. This chain uses TRBV28 with TRBJ2-5, with 12 bases aligning to TRBD1. This receptor was identified in a man between 60 and 70 years old with urothelial cancer. This CDR3 reads CASRYRDRGLETQYF. The CDR3 bases are TGTGCCAGCAGATACCGGGACAGGGGGCTGGAGACCCAGTACTTC.